The source of this T cell receptor beta chain is a study of T-cell reconstitution after alpha-beta-depleted transplantation in children. Study-level points and caveats: Once a year had passed after transplant, T-cell counts and diversity came mostly from newly produced T cells. Several patients had high TCRbeta diversity at day 60; it came from surviving recipient T cells and thymic progenitors.

Unique molecular identifiers featured in how the TCRbeta library was prepared. TCRdb called the PCR reads again in MiXCR, with one record for every CDR3 protein. The table includes approximately 630,000 distinct CDR3 sequences, 10% to 15% detected once. In this sample, this clonotype turned up a few times. Its cognate antigen is unknown. A much larger clone differs by one base, so this may be a read error. The CDR3 sequence is 17 residues long. The germline CDR1 and CDR2 sequences are DFQATT and SNEGSKA (reference sequence). The TCR was taken from a girl aged 2-10 years with congenital amegakaryocytic thrombocytopenia, due to receive a stem cell transplant. J is TRBJ2-6 and V is TRBV20-1; D may be TRBD1 (5 bases). Sequencing used PBMCs, obtained before TCRalphabeta/CD19-depleted stem cell transplant. The CDR3 here is CCARVPQGSSGANVLTF. CDR3 coding DNA: TGCTGTGCTAGAGTCCCGCAGGGATCCTCTGGGGCCAACGTCCTGACTTTC.